These 15 T cell receptor beta chains share one sample of origin, sequenced in a study of human T cells and chemical hapten exposure. Time point here: pre-sensitization, week 0. Treatment in this sample: therapeutic diphenylcyclopropenone sensitization with weekly scalp DPC. TCRdb analysed the RACE reads with MiXCR anew, one entry per CDR3 protein. The sample lists tens of thousands of distinct CDR3 sequences, roughly a tenth occurring once. The specimen was whole blood, collected in connection with sensitization to the hapten diphenylcyclopropenone (DPC). The receptor source for this set is a woman between 35 and 50 years old with alopecia areata. Some clones in this sample may be carry-over from other donors' samples.

Ten or more counts support this clonotype. J is TRBJ2-1 and V is TRBV3-1, with no clear D. The germline V gene encodes CDR1 LGHDT and CDR2 YNNKEL (reference sequence). This CDR3 has 13 residues. Trimming cost V 3 bases and J 4 bases, with 7 bases left between them. The CDR3 bases are TGTGCCAGCAGCCATTCCCGATACAATGAGCAGTTCTTC. Protein product: CASSHSRYNEQFF.

This clonotype was seen repeatedly, ten times or more. The V and J genes are TRBV28 and TRBJ2-7; 8 bases align to TRBD1. This CDR3 is 14 amino acids long. The J segment lost 3 bases and the V segment lost 7 bases, leaving 8 bases of the junction unmatched. CDR1 is MDHEN, CDR2 SYDVKM, per germline. The DNA for the CDR3 is TGTGCCAGCACTCCTGACAGGGGTTACTACGAGCAGTACTTC. Amino acids: CASTPDRGYYEQYF.

This clonotype has ten or more counts. CDR3 sequence: CATSHSYGYTF. CDR3 bases: TGTGCCACCTCCCACAGCTATGGCTACACCTTC. The gene calls are TRBV28 and TRBJ1-2; D unclear. The CDR3 has 11 residues. V shed 10 bases and J shed 4 bases, with 10 bases lying between them. Germline V gives CDR1 MDHEN, CDR2 SYDVKM.

This clonotype was recorded at least ten times. The rearrangement uses TRBV4-2 and TRBJ2-7; 9 positions match TRBD2. Germline assignment: CDR1 LGHNA and CDR2 YNFKEQ. V shed 0 bases and J 0 bases; nucleotides not matched to a gene: 6. The CDR3 sequence is 17 residues long. The CDR3 loop reads CASSQDAGLAISYEQYF. DNA of the CDR3: TGTGCCAGCAGCCAAGACGCCGGACTAGCGATCTCCTACGAGCAGTACTTC.

In its sample, this clonotype was seen a few times. The chain recombines TRBV10-3 with TRBJ2-7; D gene ambiguous. In germline, CDR1 is ENHRY, CDR2 SYGVKD. Trimming pared 0 bases from V and 5 bases from J, leaving 11 bases between. The CDR3 is made up of 14 amino acids. CDR3 protein: CAISESTGRHEQYF. For the CDR3, the DNA is TGTGCCATCAGTGAGTCGACCGGCAGACACGAGCAGTACTTC.

This clonotype has a handful of counts. The genes are TRBV18 and TRBJ2-1, with TRBD2 matching 10 bases. V was clipped by 6 bases and J by 2 bases; unmatched bases: 7. The germline V gene encodes CDR1 KGHSH and CDR2 LQKENI. CDR3 length equals 16 residues. The CDR3 sequence is CASSPGTSVTYNEQFF. DNA for the CDR3: TGTGCCAGCTCCCCGGGGACTAGCGTTACCTACAATGAGCAGTTCTTC.

This clonotype was seen many times. The V call is TRBV11-2, the J call TRBJ2-7; D remains ambiguous. The CDR3 is 16 amino acids. Germline V gene lookup returns CDR1 SGHAT and CDR2 FQNNGV. Trimming left V 6 bases short and J 0 bases short, with 18 bases between. CDR3: CASSPLVGFSSYEQYF. DNA for the CDR3: TGTGCCAGCAGTCCCTTGGTGGGTTTCAGCTCCTACGAGCAGTACTTC.

This clonotype was detected ten times or more. The chain joins TRBV7-6 to TRBJ2-1; TRBD1 or TRBD2 may be the D gene (5 bases each). There are 15 residues in the CDR3. V lost 5 bases and J lost 4, with 15 bases in between. The V gene's germline CDR1 is SGHVS and CDR2 FNYEAQ. The CDR3 coding sequence is TGTGCCAGCAGCCTCTCAGAGGGGCGATACAATGAGCAGTTCTTC. It codes for CASSLSEGRYNEQFF.

This clonotype was counted many times. The chain joins TRBV29-1 to TRBJ1-1; no reliable D call. Trimming left V 5 bases short and J 5 bases short, with 12 bases between. CDR3 length: 12 amino acids. Germline V CDR1 and CDR2: SQVTM, ANQGSEA. CDR3 in amino acids: CSVSDRRTEAFF. For the CDR3, the DNA is TGCAGCGTTTCGGACCGAAGGACTGAAGCTTTCTTT.

The table lists this clonotype with many counts. This rearrangement joins TRBV6-5 to TRBJ1-2; tentatively, D is TRBD1 (5 bases). The CDR3 loop spans 14 amino acids. The germline V gene has CDR1 MNHEY and CDR2 SVGAGI. The V and J ends lost 2 bases and 8 bases respectively, with 15 bases between them. DNA of the CDR3: TGTGCCAGCAGTTACGATTCGGGAGGGGAAGGCTACACCTTC. Protein sequence: CASSYDSGGEGYTF.

This clonotype was recorded many times. This chain joins TRBV7-9 and TRBJ1-1, with 9 bases matching TRBD1. The V and J ends lost 4 bases and 1 base, in that order; junction bases with no gene match: 4. The CDR3 is 15 amino acids. CDR1 is SEHNR and CDR2 is FQNEAQ in the germline V gene (reference sequence). The CDR3 DNA is TGTGCCAGCAGCTCCGAGGACAGGGGGAACACTGAAGCTTTCTTT. Translated: CASSSEDRGNTEAFF. Based on the CDR3 plus reference TRBV7-9 and TRBJ1-1, the full variable domain is DTGVSQNPRHKITKRGQNVTFRCDPISEHNRLYWYRQTLGQGPEFLTYFQNEAQLEKSRLLSDRFSAERPKGSFSTLEIQRTEQGDSAMYLCASSSEDRGNTEAFFGQGTRLTVV.

This clonotype was seen more than once but under ten times. V is TRBV2 and J is TRBJ2-3; 12 bases are a match to TRBD2. Germline CDR1 reads SNHLY; CDR2 reads FYNNEI. J lost 2 bases, V lost 8 bases, and 2 bases had no gene match. The CDR3 is made up of 14 amino acids. The CDR3 region has the DNA TGTGCCAGCGGACTAGCGGGGATCACAGATACGCAGTATTTT. Translating it yields CASGLAGITDTQYF.

Concerning this clonotype itself: A junction end diverges from the germline sequence, so it may reflect a read error. CDR3 loop: CAGSLGQANYGYTF. The CDR3 DNA reads TGTGCCGGCTCACTCGGACAGGCGAACTATGGCTACACCTTC. V usage is TRBV18 and J usage is TRBJ1-2, with 7 positions matching TRBD1. The CDR3 is 14 amino acids. CDR1 KGHSH and CDR2 LQKENI come from the germline V gene.

This chain connects TRBV6-6 to TRBJ1-2; TRBD1 agrees at 8 bases. V was pared by 6 bases and J by 4 bases, with 7 bases of the junction left unmatched. Germline CDR1 and CDR2: MNHNY and SVGAGI (reference sequence). The CDR3 runs to 14 residues. The CDR3 region is CASSQTGAPYGYTF. The CDR3 region has the DNA TGTGCCAGCAGCCAGACAGGGGCCCCCTATGGCTACACCTTC.

In its sample, this clonotype was seen a few times. The genes are TRBV7-2 and TRBJ1-4; tentative D call: TRBD1 (5 bases). Germline V gene sequence: CDR1 SGHTA, CDR2 FQGNSA. V was clipped by 5 bases and J by 7 bases, with 20 bases between them. The CDR3 length is 16 residues. CDR3 protein: CASSLSSPGTGEKLFF. Here the CDR3 DNA reads TGTGCCAGCAGCCTAAGTAGCCCCGGGACGGGTGAAAAACTGTTTTTT.